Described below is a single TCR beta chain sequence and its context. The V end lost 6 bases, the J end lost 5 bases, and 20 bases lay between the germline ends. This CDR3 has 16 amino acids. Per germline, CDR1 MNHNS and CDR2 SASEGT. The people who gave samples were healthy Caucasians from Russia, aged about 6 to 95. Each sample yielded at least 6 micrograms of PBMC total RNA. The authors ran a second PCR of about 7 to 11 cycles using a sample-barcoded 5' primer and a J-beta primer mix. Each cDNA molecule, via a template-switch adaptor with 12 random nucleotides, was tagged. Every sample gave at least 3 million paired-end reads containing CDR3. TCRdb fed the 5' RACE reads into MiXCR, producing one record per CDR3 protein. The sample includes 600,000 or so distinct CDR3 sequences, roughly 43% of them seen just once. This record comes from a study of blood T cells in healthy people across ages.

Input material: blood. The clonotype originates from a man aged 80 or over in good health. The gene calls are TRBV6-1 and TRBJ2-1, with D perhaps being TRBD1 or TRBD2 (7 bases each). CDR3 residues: CASRAPQGEGHNEQFF. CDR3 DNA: TGTGCCAGCAGGGCTCCCCAGGGGGAGGGACACAATGAGCAGTTCTTC.